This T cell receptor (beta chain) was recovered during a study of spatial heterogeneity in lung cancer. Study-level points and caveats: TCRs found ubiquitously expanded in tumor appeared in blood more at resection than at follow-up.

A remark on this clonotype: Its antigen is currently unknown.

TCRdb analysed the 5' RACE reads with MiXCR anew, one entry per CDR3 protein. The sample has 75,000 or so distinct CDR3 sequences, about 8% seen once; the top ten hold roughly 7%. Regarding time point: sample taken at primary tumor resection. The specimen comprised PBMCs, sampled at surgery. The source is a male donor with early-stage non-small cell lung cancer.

The CDR3 protein is CASSALNQPQHF. DNA of the CDR3: TGTGCCAGCAGTGCCCTTAATCAGCCCCAGCATTTT. The chain carries TRBV25-1 and TRBJ1-5; no clear D gene. The CDR3 runs 12 residues. Germline V gives CDR1 MGHDK, CDR2 SYGVNS. Deletions cut 4 bases from V and 4 bases from J, with 5 bases between.